These 32 T cell receptor beta chains came from one sample sequenced in a study of shared clonotypes between healthy human individuals. Profiling relied on immunoSEQ multiplex PCR, and the TCRdb table lists in-frame clones only, not all of them. The sample yields 1,100,000 or so clones, around 78% seen once. Sequencing was performed on memory CD4+ T cells from PBMCs. The subset: CD45RA-negative fraction. The receptors stem from a man aged 18 to 30 in good health. Some clones in this sample may be carry-over from other donors' samples.

This clone was counted a few times. The chain couples TRBV7-6 to TRBJ2-1, with no clear D. The CDR3 is made up of 12 amino acids. Trimming removed 1 base from V and 10 bases from J, with 8 bases in between. CDR1 is SGHVS, CDR2 FNYEAQ, per germline. CDR3 bases: TGTGCCAGCAGCTTAGAGGCAGCGGAGCAGTTCTTC. This translates into CASSLEAAEQFF.

This clone showed up just a few times. The V call is TRBV7-3, the J call TRBJ2-1, with D perhaps TRBD2 (6 bases). The ends were cut back, 5 bases at V and 0 bases at J, with 20 bases in the middle. This CDR3 region has 18 residues. Germline-derived CDR1 and CDR2 are SGHTA and FQGTGA. CDR3 region: CASSPLGGAIFSYNEQFF. CDR3 coding DNA: TGTGCCAGCAGCCCCCTCGGCGGGGCGATTTTCTCCTACAATGAGCAGTTCTTC. Together with reference TRBV7-3 and TRBJ2-1, the CDR3 gives the full variable domain: GAGVSQTPSNKVTEKGKYVELRCDPISGHTALYWYRQSLGQGPEFLIYFQGTGAADDSGLPNDRFFAVRPEGSVSTLKIQRTERGDSAVYLCASSPLGGAIFSYNEQFFGPGTRLTVL.

The chain couples TRBV9 to TRBJ2-3; D may be TRBD1 or TRBD2 (5 bases each). Per the germline V gene, CDR1 is SGDLS and CDR2 is YYNGEE. Trimming pared 5 bases from V and 6 bases from J, leaving 16 bases between. The CDR3 is 14 residues long. As DNA, the CDR3 is TGTGCCAGCAGTGCCCCGTGGGGCGGGGATACGCAGTATTTT. This sequence encodes CASSAPWGGDTQYF.

This clone was seen more than once but under ten times. At the DNA level, this CDR3 is encoded by other sequences in the same sample as well. The chain employs TRBV19 and TRBJ2-3; D is perhaps TRBD1 (6 bases). V was trimmed by 4 bases and J by 7 bases, leaving 9 bases between them. CDR1 is LNHDA and CDR2 is SQIVND in the germline V gene (reference sequence). The CDR3 is made up of 12 amino acids. The CDR3 nucleotides read TGTGCCAGTAGTACACAGGGTTATACGCAGTATTTT. Its protein product is CASSTQGYTQYF. Full variable domain (remainder filled in from reference TRBV19 and TRBJ2-3): DGGITQSPKYLFRKEGQNVTLSCEQNLNHDAMYWYRQDPGQGLRLIYYSQIVNDFQKGDIAEGYSVSREKKESFPLTVTSAQKNPTAFYLCASSTQGYTQYFGPGTRLTVL.

The chain recombines TRBV4-1 with TRBJ1-5; tentative D call: TRBD1 (6 bases). Germline V gene sequence: CDR1 MGHRA, CDR2 YSYEKL. Trimming removed 4 bases from V and 7 bases from J, with 20 bases in between. The CDR3 is made up of 16 amino acids. CDR3 region: CASSPETGPPGQPQHF. The DNA of the CDR3 is TGCGCCAGCAGCCCGGAGACAGGCCCCCCGGGGCAGCCCCAGCATTTT.

This clone was seen a handful of times. This chain uses TRBV27 with TRBJ1-2; no firm D call. The CDR3 runs 13 residues. From germline, CDR1 is MNHEY and CDR2 SMNVEV (reference sequence). Trimming shortened V by 2 bases and J by 7 bases, and 11 bases separated the two germline ends. CDR3 region: CASSLAFGFGYTF. The DNA of the CDR3 is TGTGCCAGCAGTTTAGCTTTCGGGTTTGGCTACACCTTC.

In regard to this clone: An end of the junction differs from the germline gene, which may be a read error. This sequence joins TRBV2 and TRBJ2-1; no definite D call. There are 11 residues in the CDR3. Germline CDR1 and CDR2: SNHLY and FYNNEI. CDR3 sequence: CASSRLREEFF. CDR3 bases: TGTGCCAGCAGTAGACTCCGTGAGGAGTTCTTC.

The V call is TRBV5-1, the J call TRBJ1-2; the D is unclear. In germline, CDR1 is SGHRS, CDR2 YFSETQ. The V gene lost 4 bases and the J gene lost 5 bases, with 9 bases spanning the gap. The CDR3 is 12 amino acids. For the CDR3, the DNA is TGCGCCAGCAGCCCGGAGGCTTATGGCTACACCTTC. Residues: CASSPEAYGYTF.

The genes are TRBV5-6 and TRBJ2-3, with D hard to call. Germline V lookup: CDR1 SGHDT, CDR2 YYEEEE. Trimming removed 4 bases at V and 4 bases at J, with 13 bases between. The CDR3 covers 14 residues. In DNA form, the CDR3 reads TGTGCCAGCAGCCCCAACGGGTTCGCAGATACGCAGTATTTT. Translated, it gives CASSPNGFADTQYF.

The chain employs TRBV5-4 and TRBJ2-6; tentative D call: TRBD2 (5 bases). This CDR3 is 16 amino acids long. The germline CDR1 and CDR2 sequences are SGHNT and YYREEE (reference sequence). V lost 1 base and J lost 2, with 10 bases in between. The CDR3 bases are TGTGCCAGCAGCTTGAGGGTCGGGACTGGGGCCAACGTCCTGACTTTC. Protein sequence: CASSLRVGTGANVLTF.

The chain recombines TRBV6-6 with TRBJ1-1; D unclear. The germline CDR1 and CDR2 sequences are MNHNY and SVGAGI (reference sequence). This CDR3 contains 14 residues. The V end lost 5 bases, the J end lost 1 base, and 11 bases lay between the germline ends. In nucleotides, the CDR3 is TGTGCCAGCAGTCCCTCGACACGGAACACTGAAGCTTTCTTT. The encoded protein is CASSPSTRNTEAFF.

V and J are TRBV30 and TRBJ1-5; D perhaps matches TRBD1 (5 bases). The CDR3 is 13 residues long. Germline V CDR1 and CDR2: GTSNPN, SVGIG (reference sequence). V lost 4 bases and J lost 4, with 11 bases in between. The chain's CDR3 is CAWNGGSNQPQHF. In DNA, the CDR3 is TGTGCCTGGAACGGGGGATCAAATCAGCCCCAGCATTTT.

The V call is TRBV7-8, the J call TRBJ2-1, with D perhaps matching TRBD1 or TRBD2 (6 bases each). The ends were cut back, 4 bases at V and 12 bases at J, with 16 bases in the middle. This CDR3 comprises 13 residues. Per germline, CDR1 SGHVS and CDR2 FQNEAQ. The CDR3 region is CASSYTRGERQFF. In DNA, the CDR3 is TGTGCCAGCAGCTATACAAGGGGGGAAAGGCAGTTCTTC. Filled out from reference TRBV7-8 and TRBJ2-1, the complete variable domain reads GAGVSQSPRYKVAKRGQDVALRCDPISGHVSLFWYQQALGQGPEFLTYFQNEAQLDKSGLPSDRFFAERPEGSVSTLKIQRTQQEDSAVYLCASSYTRGERQFFGPGTRLTVL.

The chain has TRBV4-1 and TRBJ1-4, with 8 bases matching TRBD1. This CDR3 has 17 amino acids. V lost 1 base and J lost 4; bases outside the gene matches: 8. The germline V gene has CDR1 MGHRA and CDR2 YSYEKL. This CDR3 reads CASSQVGRGRLNEKLFF. CDR3 coding DNA: TGCGCCAGCAGCCAAGTCGGCAGGGGGCGGCTTAATGAAAAACTGTTTTTT.

This clone was found once. The chain carries TRBV7-2 and TRBJ2-2; D possibly uses TRBD1 or TRBD2 (5 bases each). The germline V and J ends were trimmed by 8 bases and 5 bases, with 24 bases remaining between them. Germline loops: CDR1 SGHTA, CDR2 FQGNSA. This CDR3 spans 17 amino acids. The CDR3 nucleotides are TGTGCCAGCCGAAGGGGACGAGCAACACTGGGGACCGGGGAGCTGTTTTTT. Protein sequence: CASRRGRATLGTGELFF.

The V call is TRBV28, the J call TRBJ2-1, with 7 bases fitting TRBD2. Trimming took 6 bases from V and 1 from J; bases not matched to a gene: 6. Germline lookup yields CDR1 MDHEN and CDR2 SYDVKM. The CDR3 has 15 amino acids. CDR3 sequence reads: CASSLEAGSYNEQFF. In DNA, the CDR3 is TGTGCCAGCAGCCTCGAAGCGGGATCCTACAATGAGCAGTTCTTC.

V usage is TRBV27 and J usage is TRBJ2-7; tentatively, D is TRBD1 (6 bases). The ends were cut back, 4 bases at V and 7 bases at J, with 20 bases in the middle. The CDR3 length is 15 residues. Germline CDR1 MNHEY, CDR2 SMNVEV (reference sequence). The CDR3 coding sequence is TGTGCCAGCAGTTCCCAACCGGGACAACCATTAGAGCAGTACTTC. Translating it yields CASSSQPGQPLEQYF.

This chain uses TRBV2 with TRBJ2-1; D is possibly TRBD2 (5 bases). This CDR3 comprises 13 residues. CDR1 SNHLY and CDR2 FYNNEI come from the germline V gene. V lost 5 bases and J 3 bases, leaving 8 bases between the germline ends. The CDR3: CASSLTIYNEQFF. CDR3 coding DNA: TGTGCCAGCAGTTTGACTATCTACAATGAGCAGTTCTTC.

The V call is TRBV14, the J call TRBJ2-3, with D tentatively TRBD2 (6 bases). Germline CDR1 and CDR2: SGHDN and FVKESK. Between the trimmed V and J ends, which lost 1 base and 2 bases, there was a span of 13 bases. CDR3 length equals 16 residues. For the CDR3, the DNA is TGTGCCAGCAGCCAAGGGTGGAGGGGATCCACAGATACGCAGTATTTT. Protein: CASSQGWRGSTDTQYF.

The J gene is TRBJ1-4, the V gene TRBV6-5, with D uncertain. Trimming left V 5 bases short and J 4 bases short, with 5 bases between. This CDR3 is 12 amino acids long. Germline V gene sequence: CDR1 MNHEY, CDR2 SVGAGI. The CDR3: CASSPGNEKLFF. The DNA of the CDR3 is TGTGCCAGCAGTCCCGGTAATGAAAAACTGTTTTTT.

The rearrangement joins TRBV10-3 to TRBJ2-5, with D perhaps given as TRBD1 or TRBD2 (5 bases each). CDR1 is ENHRY and CDR2 is SYGVKD in the germline V gene. There are 15 residues in the CDR3. The V end was cut by 6 bases, the J end by 4 bases, with 18 bases between. The CDR3, as DNA: TGTGCCATCAGCCCCCTGGGGGACGCAATAGAGACCCAGTACTTC. Amino acids: CAISPLGDAIETQYF.

This clone showed up many times. V is TRBV25-1 and J is TRBJ1-4; 9 bases fit TRBD1. The J segment lost 4 bases and the V segment lost 3 bases, leaving 9 bases of the junction unmatched. The CDR3 runs to 17 residues. Per the germline V gene, CDR1 is MGHDK and CDR2 is SYGVNS. Here the CDR3 reads CASSDILGQGSNEKLFF. The CDR3 bases are TGTGCCAGCAGTGATATCCTAGGACAGGGGAGTAATGAAAAACTGTTTTTT.

The genes are TRBV5-3 and TRBJ1-1, with D unclear. TRBV5-3 is an ORF, and what it does is uncertain. The CDR3 spans 13 residues. The V end was cut by 1 base, the J end by 3 bases, with 7 bases between. CDR3 nucleotide sequence: TGTGCCAGAAGCTTGCGTGGGGACACTGAAGCTTTCTTT. This translates into CARSLRGDTEAFF.

This chain connects TRBV2 to TRBJ2-1; a weak D match, TRBD2 (5 bases). CDR3 size: 14 residues. Trimming shortened V by 8 bases and J by 2 bases, and 13 bases separated the two germline ends. The germline V gene encodes CDR1 SNHLY and CDR2 FYNNEI. The CDR3 DNA reads TGTGCCAGCGCAGGAAGCGGCGCCTACAATGAGCAGTTCTTC. As protein: CASAGSGAYNEQFF. Together with reference TRBV2 and TRBJ2-1, the CDR3 gives the full variable domain: EPEVTQTPSHQVTQMGQEVILRCVPISNHLYFYWYRQILGQKVEFLVSFYNNEISEKSEIFDDQFSVERPDGSNFTLKIRSTKLEDSAMYFCASAGSGAYNEQFFGPGTRLTVL.

The sample holds a few counts of this clone. The rearrangement links TRBV5-1 to TRBJ1-1, with D perhaps TRBD1 (5 bases). The CDR3 is 14 residues long. V lost 3 bases and J lost 4, with 13 bases in between. The germline V gene has CDR1 SGHRS and CDR2 YFSETQ. CDR3 nucleotide sequence: TGCGCCAGCAGCTACCAGAGACAGCTCACTGAAGCTTTCTTT. Translating it yields CASSYQRQLTEAFF.

The chain recombines TRBV7-8 with TRBJ2-2, with D possibly matching TRBD2 (6 bases). This CDR3 contains 15 residues. CDR1 and CDR2 (germline): SGHVS, FQNEAQ. The V end lost 6 bases, the J end lost 2 bases, and 13 bases lay between the germline ends. The CDR3 DNA reads TGTGCCAGCAGGCTCGGGACTCATAACACCGGGGAGCTGTTTTTT. Its translation: CASRLGTHNTGELFF. Full variable domain (missing parts from reference TRBV7-8 and TRBJ2-2): GAGVSQSPRYKVAKRGQDVALRCDPISGHVSLFWYQQALGQGPEFLTYFQNEAQLDKSGLPSDRFFAERPEGSVSTLKIQRTQQEDSAVYLCASRLGTHNTGELFFGEGSRLTVL.

The rearrangement links TRBV6-1 to TRBJ2-7; maybe TRBD2 (6 bases). Germline CDR1 reads MNHNS; CDR2 reads SASEGT. This CDR3 is 15 amino acids long. Trimming removed 5 bases from V and 3 bases from J, with 17 bases in between. In DNA, the CDR3 is TGTGCCAGCAGTCCCTCGGGGCCCGGGGGCTACGAGCAGTACTTC. Protein sequence: CASSPSGPGGYEQYF.

V gene TRBV5-1 combines with J gene TRBJ1-3; unclear D gene. Trimming shortened V by 2 bases and J by 4 bases, and 7 bases separated the two germline ends. Germline lookup yields CDR1 SGHRS and CDR2 YFSETQ. This CDR3 spans 13 amino acids. The CDR3 region has the DNA TGCGCCAGCAGCTTAGTTGAAGGAAACACCATATATTTT. This gives the protein CASSLVEGNTIYF.

The V call is TRBV7-9, the J call TRBJ2-1, with D perhaps matching TRBD2 (6 bases). Germline assignment: CDR1 SEHNR and CDR2 FQNEAQ (reference sequence). The CDR3 is made up of 13 amino acids. V lost 11 bases, J lost 5 bases, and 16 bases lay in between. The CDR3 spells CAGGVPQNNEQFF. The CDR3 DNA reads as TGTGCCGGAGGGGTGCCCCAGAACAATGAGCAGTTCTTC.

This chain connects TRBV29-1 to TRBJ2-4; no clear D. V lost 7 bases to trimming and J lost 8 bases, with 15 bases between them. The CDR3 consists of 12 residues. CDR1 SQVTM and CDR2 ANQGSEA come from the germline V gene. CDR3 sequence (DNA): TGCAGCGGTGGTGGGTCGACGGACATTCAGTACTTC. Translated, it gives CSGGGSTDIQYF.

A single count supports this clone. The rearrangement joins TRBV5-1 to TRBJ1-2; TRBD1 matches 10 bases. The CDR3 sequence is 20 residues long. CDR1 is SGHRS and CDR2 is YFSETQ in the germline V gene. V gave up 4 bases and J gave up 8 bases; unmatched junction bases: 26. The CDR3 loop is CASSPADRDRQGAQIRGYTF. Written as DNA, the CDR3 is TGCGCCAGCAGCCCGGCGGACCGAGATAGACAGGGGGCGCAGATCCGGGGCTACACCTTC.

This clone was seen only once. The chain has TRBV28 and TRBJ2-1, with 7 bases identical to TRBD1. Germline V gene data show CDR1 as MDHEN and CDR2 as SYDVKM. V dropped 4 bases and J dropped 3; count of bases not matched to a gene: 6. This CDR3 has 15 amino acids. This CDR3 reads CASSSGGDNYNEQFF. The CDR3 DNA is TGTGCCAGCAGTTCAGGGGGTGACAACTACAATGAGCAGTTCTTC.